This T cell receptor beta chain was observed in a study of response to subunit inactivated influenza vaccine. This clonotype was seen repeatedly, ten times or more. TCRdb reprocessed the RT-PCR reads via MiXCR and lists one record per CDR3 protein. The data show about 830,000 distinct CDR3 sequences, about 18% seen once. Trimming shortened V by 0 bases and J by 3 bases, and 15 bases separated the two germline ends. The CDR3 is 17 amino acids. CDR1 and CDR2 from the germline V gene are LNHNV and YYDKDF (reference sequence). The clonotype comes from a man aged 50 to 60 who received an inactivated influenza vaccine. The material was PBMCs from blood, obtained less than 6 days after vaccination. The chain recombines TRBV15 with TRBJ2-1, with D maybe TRBD2 (7 bases). The CDR3 DNA follows: TGTGCCACCAGCAGAGATTCGGGGGGCTCGGGCTACAATGAGCAGTTCTTC. This sequence encodes CATSRDSGGSGYNEQFF.